These T cell receptor beta chains were read from a single sample in a study of blood T cell repertoires in COVID-19. Clones were sequenced by immunoSEQ multiplex PCR, and TCRdb holds only the in-frame ones, with some missing. Of 280,000 or so clones listed, 85% were seen once; the top ten hold around 2.5%. The sequencing sample was made of PBMCs or T cells enriched from blood (not recorded which). The receptor source for this set is a woman between 45 and 60 years old who had recovered from COVID-19. CDR3s include the opening cysteine and the closing phenylalanine or tryptophan. The D gene is left open where the match is weak. The size field is filled for only some rows; it gives once, few, many or a size class.

>TRBV18|NA|NA|TRBJ2-7
CASSQSQNSYEQYF
TGTGCCAGCTCACAATCTCAGAACTCCTACGAGCAGTACTTC
>TRBV5-1|NA|TRBD1|TRBJ1-4
CASSLEGQGFEKLFF
TGCGCCAGCAGCTTGGAGGGACAGGGGTTTGAAAAACTGTTTTTT
>TRBV14|NA|NA|TRBJ2-1
CASSQSRGNEQFF
TGTGCCAGCAGCCAATCCCGCGGGAATGAGCAGTTCTTC
>TRBV6-5|few|TRBD1|TRBJ1-2
CATVRDSSSYGYTF
TGTGCCACCGTTCGGGACAGCTCTTCTTATGGCTACACCTTC
>TRBV7-9|NA|TRBD1|TRBJ1-3
CASSQTGGFGNTIYF
TGTGCCAGCAGCCAGACAGGGGGTTTTGGAAACACCATATATTTT
>TRBV28|NA|NA|TRBJ2-7
CASSSASYEQYF
TGTGCCAGCAGTTCAGCGTCCTACGAGCAGTACTTC
>TRBV7-2|NA|TRBD2|TRBJ2-5
CASSSLAGVVETQYF
TGTGCCAGCAGCTCCCTAGCGGGAGTGGTAGAGACCCAGTACTTC
>TRBV29-1|NA|TRBD2|TRBJ2-4
CSVVKLGGNIQYF
TGCAGCGTTGTCAAACTCGGGGGGAACATTCAGTACTTC
>TRBV4-2|once|TRBD1|TRBJ2-7
CASNPGQGNYEQYF
TGTGCCAGCAATCCGGGACAGGGTAACTACGAGCAGTACTTC
>TRBV25-1|NA|NA|TRBJ1-2
CASSEWSGGGYTF
TGTGCCAGCAGTGAATGGTCGGGGGGCGGCTACACCTTC
>TRBV19|NA|NA|TRBJ2-2
CASMSRYTGELFF
TGTGCCAGTATGTCACGGTACACCGGGGAGCTGTTTTTT
>TRBV7-7|many|NA|TRBJ1-6
CASSLSGGPVAYNSPLHF
TGTGCCAGCAGCTTATCCGGGGGGCCCGTTGCCTATAATTCACCCCTCCACTTT
>TRBV27|NA|NA|TRBJ2-1
CASSFAAGNEQFF
TGTGCCAGCAGTTTCGCCGCGGGCAATGAGCAGTTCTTC
>TRBV4-1|NA|NA|TRBJ1-1
CASSQEGGQRDTEAFF
TGCGCCAGCAGCCAAGAAGGAGGGCAGAGAGACACTGAAGCTTTCTTT
>TRBV27|NA|TRBD2|TRBJ2-7
CASGTGGHYEQYF
TGTGCCAGCGGGACGGGAGGGCACTACGAGCAGTACTTC
>TRBV4-2|NA|TRBD2|TRBJ2-5
CASSQVAGGTSGRETQYF
TGTGCCAGCAGCCAAGTGGCGGGAGGGACTAGCGGGAGAGAGACCCAGTACTTC
>TRBV7-2|NA|TRBD1|TRBJ1-5
CASSLAGQVNQPQHF
TGTGCCAGCAGCTTAGCCGGACAGGTCAATCAGCCCCAGCATTTT
>TRBV5-1|NA|NA|TRBJ1-2
CASSPLQVNYFYGYTF
TGCGCCAGCAGCCCCCTACAGGTGAACTACTTCTATGGCTACACCTTC
>TRBV7-7|NA|TRBD1|TRBJ2-2
CASSPGQGDTGELFF
TGTGCCAGCAGCCCGGGACAGGGGGACACCGGGGAGCTGTTTTTT
>TRBV12-3/TRBV12-4|few|NA|TRBJ2-2
CASSQGITGELFF
TGTGCCAGCAGCCAGGGTATCACCGGGGAGCTGTTTTTT
>TRBV28|NA|NA|TRBJ1-5
CASSLRGQPQHF
TGTGCCAGCAGTTTACGAGGGCAGCCCCAGCATTTT
>TRBV7-8|NA|TRBD2|TRBJ2-2
CATPGLAGAKNTGELFF
TGTGCCACGCCGGGACTAGCGGGGGCCAAGAACACCGGGGAGCTGTTTTTT
>TRBV30|once|NA|TRBJ1-4
CAWSTGVTGEKLFF
TGTGCCTGGAGTACGGGGGTAACGGGTGAAAAACTGTTTTTT
>TRBV4-2|NA|TRBD1|TRBJ2-7
CASSTRQGSSYEQYF
TGTGCCAGCAGCACTCGACAGGGGTCTTCCTACGAGCAGTACTTC
>TRBV28|NA|TRBD1|TRBJ1-1
CASSARPGQGSTEAFF
TGTGCCAGCAGTGCGCGACCGGGACAGGGTTCGACTGAAGCTTTCTTT
>TRBV7-2|NA|TRBD1|TRBJ2-1
CASSPIPGQGRNEQFF
TGTGCCAGCAGCCCAATACCGGGACAGGGAAGAAATGAGCAGTTCTTC
>TRBV5-6|NA|TRBD1|TRBJ1-6
CASSLASSGGSPLHF
TGTGCCAGCAGCTTGGCCTCTTCAGGGGGATCACCCCTCCACTTT
>TRBV3-1/TRBV3-2|NA|NA|TRBJ1-5
CASSQGQAGNQPQHF
TGTGCCAGCAGCCAAGGACAGGCTGGAAATCAGCCCCAGCATTTT
>TRBV5-6|NA|NA|TRBJ1-3
CASSISGKWDSGNTIYF
TGTGCCAGCAGTATTTCGGGGAAGTGGGACTCTGGAAACACCATATATTTT
>TRBV29-1|NA|NA|TRBJ2-7
CSVENEGLYF
TGCAGCGTTGAGAATGAGGGCCTGTACTTC